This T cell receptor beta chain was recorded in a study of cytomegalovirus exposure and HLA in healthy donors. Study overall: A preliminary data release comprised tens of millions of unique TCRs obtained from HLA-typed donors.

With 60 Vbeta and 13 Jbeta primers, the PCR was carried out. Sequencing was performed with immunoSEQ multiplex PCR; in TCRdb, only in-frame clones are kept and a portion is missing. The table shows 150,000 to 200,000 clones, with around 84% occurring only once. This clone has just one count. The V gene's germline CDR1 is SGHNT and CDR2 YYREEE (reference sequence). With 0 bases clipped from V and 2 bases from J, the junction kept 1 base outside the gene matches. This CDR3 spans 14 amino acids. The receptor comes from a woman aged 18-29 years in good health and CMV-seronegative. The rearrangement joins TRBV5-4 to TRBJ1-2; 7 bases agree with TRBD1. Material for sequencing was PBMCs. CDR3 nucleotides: TGTGCCAGCAGCTTGGGACAGGGAAACTATGGCTACACCTTC. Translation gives CASSLGQGNYGYTF.